Here is one T cell receptor beta chain with its context. Its antigen remains unknown. PCR employed 60 Vbeta and 13 Jbeta primers. Data came from immunoSEQ multiplex PCR; TCRdb stores just in-frame clones and leaves some out. The sample lists hundreds of thousands of clones, less than 85% seen once, with 0.63% in the top ten. The CDR3 is made up of 19 amino acids. The germline V gene encodes CDR1 SGHDT and CDR2 YYEEEE. V was cut by 2 bases and J by 0 bases, with 22 bases left in between. The data are from a study of cytomegalovirus exposure and HLA in healthy donors. Notes on the study in general: The authors confirmed in vitro that three CMV-associated chains were specific for CMV antigens. The study flagged around 160 TCR beta chains as cytomegalovirus-associated. In most subjects, TCR beta sequences reportedly gave accurate predictions of HLA-A and HLA-B alleles. Later analysis suggested links between common viral pathogens and several top significant clusters.

The sequencing sample was made of PBMCs. The source of this sequence is a man aged 18 to 35 in good health and CMV-seronegative. V usage is TRBV5-6 and J usage is TRBJ2-3; D perhaps matches TRBD2 (5 bases). The CDR3 here is CASSFFGFRLSSSTDTQYF. In DNA, the CDR3 is TGTGCCAGCAGCTTTTTTGGATTCCGACTAAGTTCTAGCACAGATACGCAGTATTTT.